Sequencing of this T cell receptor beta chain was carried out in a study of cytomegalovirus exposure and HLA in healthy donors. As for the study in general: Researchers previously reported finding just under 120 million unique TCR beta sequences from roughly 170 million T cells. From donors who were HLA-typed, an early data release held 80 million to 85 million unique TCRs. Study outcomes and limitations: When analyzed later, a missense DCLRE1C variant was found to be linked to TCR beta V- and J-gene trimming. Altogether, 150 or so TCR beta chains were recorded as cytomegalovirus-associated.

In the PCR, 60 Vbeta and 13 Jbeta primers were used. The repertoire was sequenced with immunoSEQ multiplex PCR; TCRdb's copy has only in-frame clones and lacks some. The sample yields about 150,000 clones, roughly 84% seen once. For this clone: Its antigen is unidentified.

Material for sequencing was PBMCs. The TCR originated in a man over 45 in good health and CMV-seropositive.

The CDR3 region is CASSLGRAGNEQFF. CDR3 nucleotide sequence: TGTGCCAGCAGCTTAGGTCGGGCGGGGAATGAGCAGTTCTTC. The chain couples TRBV7-9 to TRBJ2-1; a possible D gene is TRBD2 (6 bases). CDR1 is SEHNR, CDR2 FQNEAQ, per germline (reference sequence). This CDR3 has 14 residues. The V gene lost 1 base and the J gene lost 7 bases, with 11 bases spanning the gap. Combining the CDR3 with reference TRBV7-9 and TRBJ2-1 gives the whole variable domain DTGVSQNPRHKITKRGQNVTFRCDPISEHNRLYWYRQTLGQGPEFLTYFQNEAQLEKSRLLSDRFSAERPKGSFSTLEIQRTEQGDSAMYLCASSLGRAGNEQFFGPGTRLTVL.